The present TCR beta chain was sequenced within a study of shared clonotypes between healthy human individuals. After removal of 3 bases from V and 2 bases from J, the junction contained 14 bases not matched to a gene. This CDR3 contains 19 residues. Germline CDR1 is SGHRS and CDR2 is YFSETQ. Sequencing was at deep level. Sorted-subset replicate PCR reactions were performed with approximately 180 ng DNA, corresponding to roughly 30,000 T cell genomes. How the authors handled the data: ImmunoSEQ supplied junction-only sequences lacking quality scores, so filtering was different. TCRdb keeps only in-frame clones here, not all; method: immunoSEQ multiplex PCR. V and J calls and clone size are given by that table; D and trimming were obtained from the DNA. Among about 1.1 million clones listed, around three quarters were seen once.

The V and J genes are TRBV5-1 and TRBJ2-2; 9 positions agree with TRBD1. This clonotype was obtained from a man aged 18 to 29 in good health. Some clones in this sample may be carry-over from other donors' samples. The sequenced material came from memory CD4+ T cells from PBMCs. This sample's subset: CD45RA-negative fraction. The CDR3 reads CASSSKPGTGLDNTGELFF. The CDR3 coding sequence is TGCGCCAGCAGCTCAAAACCTGGGACAGGGCTCGACAACACCGGGGAGCTGTTTTTT.